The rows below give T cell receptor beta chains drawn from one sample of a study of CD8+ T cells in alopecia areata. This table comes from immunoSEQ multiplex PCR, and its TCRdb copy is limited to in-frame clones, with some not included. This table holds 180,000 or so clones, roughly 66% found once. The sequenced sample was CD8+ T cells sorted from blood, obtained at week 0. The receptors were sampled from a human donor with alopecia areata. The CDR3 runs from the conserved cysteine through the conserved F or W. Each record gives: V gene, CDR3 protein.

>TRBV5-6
CASSHPRTPEEQFF
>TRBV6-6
CASSPGPQGNQPQHF
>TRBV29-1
CSVEQVADPEQFF
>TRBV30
CAWSTRGQQIRETQYF
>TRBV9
CASSPGGVNTEAFF
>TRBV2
CASSDRQGGEAFF
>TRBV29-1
CSVVTDPYEQYF
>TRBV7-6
CASSTQPYNEQFF
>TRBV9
CASSVAESDGYTF
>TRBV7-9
CASSPSRGAEAFF